Listed below are T cell receptor beta chains from one sample, sequenced in a study of cytomegalovirus exposure and HLA in healthy donors. Some clones are missing from TCRdb's copy, which holds only in-frame ones; the method was immunoSEQ multiplex PCR. The data hold around 140,000 clones, with around 85% observed a single time. Sequenced sample: PBMCs. Every receptor here comes from a woman aged 25 to 45 in good health and CMV-seronegative. CDR3s leave out the opening cysteine and the closing phenylalanine or tryptophan. The D gene is left open where the match is weak.

CDR3aa: ASTRTGVGTTDTQY
v_gene: TRBV27
d_gene: TRBD1

CDR3aa: ATSTGAQLDYT
v_gene: TRBV6-1
d_gene: .

CDR3aa: ASRGGSGGEQF
v_gene: TRBV5-1
d_gene: TRBD2

CDR3aa: ASMKSTTNEKLF
v_gene: TRBV6-6
d_gene: .

CDR3aa: ASSGQFNTEAF
v_gene: TRBV2
d_gene: .

CDR3aa: ASSQTDRGNTEAF
v_gene: TRBV14
d_gene: .

CDR3aa: ASSDRLAGVSYNEQF
v_gene: TRBV6-1
d_gene: TRBD2

CDR3aa: ASSPPGLGVTGELF
v_gene: TRBV18
d_gene: TRBD2

CDR3aa: ASSLVGDSYGYT
v_gene: TRBV7-9
d_gene: TRBD1

CDR3aa: ASRGLGTSKQETQY
v_gene: TRBV2
d_gene: TRBD2

CDR3aa: ASSQTSEYYEQY
v_gene: TRBV4-1
d_gene: TRBD2

CDR3aa: ASSIPTGGTEAF
v_gene: TRBV21-1
d_gene: .

CDR3aa: ASSILQGKAGELF
v_gene: TRBV19
d_gene: TRBD1

CDR3aa: ASRLSGTDDYEQY
v_gene: TRBV5-1
d_gene: TRBD1

CDR3aa: ATSPGGLAFTDTQY
v_gene: TRBV15
d_gene: TRBD2

CDR3aa: ASSLGSGKYTDTQY
v_gene: TRBV7-3
d_gene: TRBD2

CDR3aa: ASSPDRGFSSGSAF
v_gene: TRBV5-6
d_gene: TRBD1

CDR3aa: ASSPRTGEWGKTEAF
v_gene: TRBV9
d_gene: TRBD1

CDR3aa: ASSDSNNEKLF
v_gene: TRBV25-1
d_gene: .

CDR3aa: ASSSFSGNQPQH
v_gene: TRBV6-6
d_gene: .

CDR3aa: ASSTGTRGGETQY
v_gene: TRBV7-9
d_gene: TRBD2

CDR3aa: ASSRSPRETQY
v_gene: TRBV6-5
d_gene: .

CDR3aa: ASSPLATHSGNTIY
v_gene: TRBV18
d_gene: .

CDR3aa: ASSLNGYPRTGELF
v_gene: TRBV5-1
d_gene: .

CDR3aa: ASSVAGTYGYT
v_gene: TRBV9
d_gene: .

CDR3aa: ASSLERTGRSQY
v_gene: TRBV27
d_gene: TRBD1